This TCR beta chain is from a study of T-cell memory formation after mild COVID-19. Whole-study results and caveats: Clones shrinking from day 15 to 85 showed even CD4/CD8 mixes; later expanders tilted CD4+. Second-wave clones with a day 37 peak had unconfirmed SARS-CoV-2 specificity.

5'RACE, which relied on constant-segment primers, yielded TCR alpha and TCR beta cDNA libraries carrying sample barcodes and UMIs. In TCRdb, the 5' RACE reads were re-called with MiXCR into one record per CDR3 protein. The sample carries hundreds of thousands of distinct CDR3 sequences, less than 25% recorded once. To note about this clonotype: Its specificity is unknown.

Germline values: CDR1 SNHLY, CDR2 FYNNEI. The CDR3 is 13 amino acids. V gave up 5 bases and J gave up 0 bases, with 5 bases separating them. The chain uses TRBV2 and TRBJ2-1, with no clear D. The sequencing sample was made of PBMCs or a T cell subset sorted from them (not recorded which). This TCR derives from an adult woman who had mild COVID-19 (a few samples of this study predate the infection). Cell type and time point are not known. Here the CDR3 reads CASSWGSYNEQFF. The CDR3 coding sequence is TGTGCCAGCAGTTGGGGCTCCTACAATGAGCAGTTCTTC.